These 28 T cell receptor beta chains share one sample of origin, sequenced in a study of blood T cell repertoires in COVID-19. Measured with immunoSEQ multiplex PCR; TCRdb has only the in-frame clones, and not every one. Among about 73,000 clones listed, roughly 84% were seen once. Sequenced material: peripheral blood. The receptors shown here come from a woman aged 55-70 years with acute or convalescent COVID-19.

This chain links TRBV4-1 with TRBJ2-1, with 10 bases that match TRBD2. CDR1 is MGHRA, CDR2 YSYEKL, per germline. CDR3 size: 16 residues. The trim removed 4 bases at V and 2 bases at J, leaving 5 bases unmatched. The CDR3 is CASSPRSGGAYNEQFF. The DNA of the CDR3 is TGCGCCAGCAGCCCCAGAAGCGGGGGGGCCTACAATGAGCAGTTCTTC.

The CDR3 is CAREGTSGGRRTDTQYF. CDR3 bases: TGTGCCAGGGAGGGGACTAGCGGGGGCCGGCGCACAGATACGCAGTATTTT. The genes are TRBV3-1 (or the pseudogene TRBV3-2) and TRBJ2-3; TRBD2 matches at 14 bases. There are 17 residues in the CDR3. Trimming cost V 9 bases and J 1 base; bases outside gene matches: 9. Germline assignment: CDR1 LGHDT and CDR2 YNNKEL (reference sequence).

The chain recombines TRBV19 with TRBJ1-6; TRBD1 aligns across 8 bases. V shed 5 bases, J shed 11 bases, and the junction held 5 bases outside the gene matches. Germline V CDR1 and CDR2: LNHDA, SQIVND (reference sequence). The CDR3 is 13 residues long. The CDR3: CASSPTGAPPLHF. The DNA of the CDR3 is TGTGCCAGTAGTCCGACAGGGGCACCACCCCTCCACTTT.

V and J are TRBV29-1 and TRBJ2-3; 10 nucleotides line up with TRBD2. Looked up from germline, CDR1 is SQVTM and CDR2 is ANQGSEA. V was clipped by 3 bases and J by 7 bases; unmatched bases: 10. The CDR3 has 15 residues. The CDR3, as DNA: TGCAGCGTTGAGGATAGCGGGGGGACTACAAATACGCAGTATTTT. Amino acid sequence: CSVEDSGGTTNTQYF.

This rearrangement joins TRBV15 to TRBJ2-1, with a weak D call TRBD1 (5 bases). Trimming removed 4 bases at V and 5 bases at J, with 12 bases between. Germline V gene lookup returns CDR1 LNHNV and CDR2 YYDKDF (reference sequence). The CDR3 is 14 residues long. Here the CDR3 DNA reads TGTGCCACCAGCACCACCCGGACAAACAATGAGCAGTTCTTC. Amino acids: CATSTTRTNNEQFF.

This chain joins TRBV10-2 and TRBJ1-3; D remains unclear. Germline CDR1 and CDR2: WSHSY and SAAADI. The V and J ends lost 2 bases and 1 base respectively, with 9 bases between them. The CDR3 covers 15 residues. The CDR3 bases are TGCGCCAGCAGTGAGAATGCGGGTTCTGGAAACACCATATATTTT. Amino acids: CASSENAGSGNTIYF.

This clone showed up just a few times. V gene TRBV4-1 combines with J gene TRBJ2-4; TRBD2 matches at 12 bases. The germline V gene has CDR1 MGHRA and CDR2 YSYEKL. CDR3 length equals 17 residues. J was trimmed by 1 base and V by 0 bases; bases with no gene match: 1. CDR3 protein: CASSQDGTSGAKNIQYF. The CDR3 nucleotides are TGCGCCAGCAGCCAAGATGGGACTAGCGGGGCCAAAAACATTCAGTACTTC.

V gene TRBV4-1 combines with J gene TRBJ1-1; tentative D call: TRBD1 (6 bases). The CDR3 has 15 residues. The V end was cut by 3 bases, the J end by 1 base, with 12 bases between. Germline CDR1 MGHRA, CDR2 YSYEKL. Here the CDR3 reads CASSQLPGQNTEAFF. For the CDR3, the DNA is TGCGCCAGCAGCCAGCTACCGGGACAGAACACTGAAGCTTTCTTT.

J is TRBJ2-7 and V is TRBV6-5, with TRBD2 matching 12 bases. The CDR3 is 15 amino acids. From germline, CDR1 is MNHEY and CDR2 SVGAGI. Trimming at V came to 5 bases and at J to 5 bases, leaving 7 bases not matched to a gene. The DNA of the CDR3 is TGTGCCAGCAGTCCCTCGACTAGCGGGGGTCACGAGCAGTACTTC. Protein sequence: CASSPSTSGGHEQYF.

The rearrangement links TRBV10-3 to TRBJ1-4; 7 bases agree with TRBD1. V gave up 6 bases and J gave up 8 bases; unmatched junction bases: 9. CDR3 length equals 14 residues. Germline V CDR1 and CDR2: ENHRY, SYGVKD. Here the CDR3 DNA reads TGTGCCATCAGCCTTACAGGGGCGCGGGAAAAACTGTTTTTT. Its protein product is CAISLTGAREKLFF.

The CDR3: CASSSNRQPGGELFF. The CDR3 DNA is TGTGCCAGCAGCTCTAATAGACAGCCAGGCGGGGAGCTGTTTTTT. This chain joins TRBV11-2 and TRBJ2-2, with a tentative D call TRBD1 (5 bases). Germline values: CDR1 SGHAT, CDR2 FQNNGV. CDR3 length: 15 residues. Trimming cost V 4 bases and J 7 bases, with 16 bases left between them.

J is TRBJ1-4 and V is TRBV6-5, with D uncertain. V shed 6 bases and J shed 7 bases, with 18 bases lying between them. CDR3 length: 15 residues. Germline V lookup: CDR1 MNHEY, CDR2 SVGAGI. The CDR3 here is CASSRGTGQGEKLFF. Here the CDR3 DNA reads TGTGCCAGCAGCCGCGGAACGGGTCAAGGTGAAAAACTGTTTTTT.

This CDR3 is CASSLMGTGGYEQYF. CDR3 coding DNA: TGCGCCAGCAGCTTGATGGGGACAGGGGGTTACGAGCAGTACTTC. This chain joins TRBV5-1 and TRBJ2-7; TRBD1 matches 11 bases. The CDR3 runs 15 residues. Trimming cost V 1 base and J 4 bases; bases outside gene matches: 4. Per the germline V gene, CDR1 is SGHRS and CDR2 is YFSETQ. The variable domain in full, with the rest retrieved from reference TRBV5-1 and TRBJ2-7, is KAGVTQTPRYLIKTRGQQVTLSCSPISGHRSVSWYQQTPGQGLQFLFEYFSETQRNKGNFPGRFSGRQFSNSRSEMNVSTLELGDSALYLCASSLMGTGGYEQYFGPGTRLTVT.

Details on this clone: Other nucleotide sequences from this sample produce the same CDR3. The chain links TRBV7-9 to TRBJ1-3; D gene ambiguous. Trimming cost V 5 bases and J 2 bases, with 7 bases left between them. The CDR3 length is 13 residues. Per germline, CDR1 SEHNR and CDR2 FQNEAQ (reference sequence). In nucleotides, the CDR3 is TGTGCCAGCAGCCGAGGGACTGGAAACACCATATATTTT. Amino acids: CASSRGTGNTIYF.

The chain combines TRBV6-5 with TRBJ1-2, with 7 bases aligning to TRBD1. V lost 3 bases, J lost 6 bases, and 10 bases stayed unmatched. This CDR3 is 15 amino acids long. Germline V gene lookup returns CDR1 MNHEY and CDR2 SVGAGI. The CDR3 protein is CASSYRGGKGDGYTF. In DNA, the CDR3 is TGTGCCAGCAGTTATAGAGGGGGCAAGGGTGATGGCTACACCTTC.

The V call is TRBV9, the J call TRBJ2-1; 12 bases fit TRBD2. V was clipped by 0 bases and J by 1 base; unmatched bases: 14. In germline, CDR1 is SGDLS, CDR2 YYNGEE. This CDR3 is 21 amino acids long. The CDR3 DNA reads TGTGCCAGCAGCGTAGCCGTCTCCGGGACTAGCGGGTCCGGGTCCTACAATGAGCAGTTCTTC. Translating gives CASSVAVSGTSGSGSYNEQFF.

The chain joins TRBV6-1 to TRBJ2-5; D unclear. V was shortened by 1 base and J by 3 bases, with 6 bases between the two germline ends. This CDR3 is built from 13 residues. The germline gives CDR1 MNHNS, CDR2 SASEGT. The CDR3 nucleotides read TGTGCCAGCAGTGAAGGGGCCGAAGAGACCCAGTACTTC. This encodes CASSEGAEETQYF.

This clone was observed a few times. The rearrangement uses TRBV7-2 and TRBJ2-7; D is perhaps TRBD2 (5 bases). This CDR3 has 15 residues. V lost 5 bases to trimming and J lost 0 bases, with 14 bases between them. Germline-derived CDR1 and CDR2 are SGHTA and FQGNSA. The CDR3 loop is CASSPGRLSSYEQYF. The CDR3 DNA reads TGTGCCAGCAGCCCTGGACGACTAAGCTCCTACGAGCAGTACTTC.

The chain combines TRBV6-5 with TRBJ1-6; TRBD1 aligns across 10 bases. The CDR3 loop spans 15 amino acids. V was pared by 6 bases and J by 9 bases, with 8 bases of the junction left unmatched. Germline V CDR1 and CDR2: MNHEY, SVGAGI. The CDR3 region is CASSQEGQGFSPLHF. Here the CDR3 DNA reads TGTGCCAGCAGCCAAGAGGGACAGGGGTTTTCACCCCTCCACTTT.

CDR3 nucleotide sequence: TGTGCCAGCAGCGTAGGCTCAGGTGAGCAGTTCTTC. Residues: CASSVGSGEQFF. The V and J genes are TRBV9 and TRBJ2-1; D is unclear. The CDR3 is 12 amino acids. Per the germline V gene, CDR1 is SGDLS and CDR2 is YYNGEE. V dropped 0 bases and J dropped 9 bases, with 7 bases sitting between them.

Details on this clone: Mismatch with germline at one junction end may stem from a read error. The V gene is TRBV6-5, the J gene TRBJ2-1; possible D gene TRBD1, 5 bases. This CDR3 is 14 amino acids long. The germline gives CDR1 MNHEY, CDR2 SVGAGI. DNA of the CDR3: TGTGCCAGCAGTTACGGCACAGGCTACGATGAGCAGTTCTTC. Its translation: CASSYGTGYDEQFF.

This chain connects TRBV4-2 to TRBJ1-4; D may be TRBD1 (6 bases). The CDR3 has 15 residues. CDR1 and CDR2 (germline): LGHNA, YNFKEQ. V lost 2 bases and J lost 6, with 13 bases in between. CDR3 loop: CASSQPGGGDEKLFF. CDR3 in DNA: TGTGCCAGCAGCCAACCTGGGGGCGGAGATGAAAAACTGTTTTTT.

The rearrangement links TRBV4-2 to TRBJ1-5, with unresolved D. Trimming left V 1 base short and J 0 bases short, with 7 bases between. CDR1 and CDR2 from the germline V gene are LGHNA and YNFKEQ. The CDR3 totals 15 residues. The CDR3 DNA reads TGTGCCAGCAGCCAAGGAGGTCTTAGCAATCAGCCCCAGCATTTT. Encoded protein: CASSQGGLSNQPQHF.

V and J are TRBV5-1 and TRBJ2-5; TRBD2 might be the D (6 bases). Germline V gene lookup returns CDR1 SGHRS and CDR2 YFSETQ. This CDR3 is built from 14 residues. The V and J ends lost 4 bases and 5 bases respectively, with 15 bases between them. Written as DNA, the CDR3 is TGCGCCAGCAGCAATGGACTAACCCGGGAGACCCAGTACTTC. Translated, it gives CASSNGLTRETQYF.

This chain links TRBV10-3 with TRBJ1-1; 7 nucleotides match TRBD1. V shed 6 bases and J 4 bases; nucleotides not matched to a gene: 8. CDR3 length: 14 residues. CDR1 is ENHRY, CDR2 SYGVKD, per germline. CDR3 in amino acids: CAIRGTGVGTEAFF. The CDR3, as DNA: TGTGCCATCAGGGGTACAGGGGTGGGCACTGAAGCTTTCTTT.

In this sample, this clone turned up once. V gene TRBV6-5 combines with J gene TRBJ1-4, with 10 bases identical to TRBD1. The ends lost 8 bases at V and 8 bases at J; junction bases unmatched: 8. CDR3 length equals 14 residues. The germline V gene encodes CDR1 MNHEY and CDR2 SVGAGI. The CDR3, as DNA: TGTGCCAGCGGGGGACAGGGGTTCGGAGAAAAACTGTTTTTT. Its translation: CASGGQGFGEKLFF.

This clone was picked up one time. J is TRBJ2-5 and V is TRBV5-1; TRBD2 aligns across 14 bases. V was clipped by 4 bases and J by 5 bases; unmatched bases: 4. This CDR3 contains 15 residues. CDR1 SGHRS and CDR2 YFSETQ come from the germline V gene. This CDR3 reads CASSDGLAGGETQYF. The CDR3 DNA is TGCGCCAGCAGCGATGGACTAGCGGGGGGCGAGACCCAGTACTTC. Full variable domain (rest looked up from reference TRBV5-1 and TRBJ2-5): KAGVTQTPRYLIKTRGQQVTLSCSPISGHRSVSWYQQTPGQGLQFLFEYFSETQRNKGNFPGRFSGRQFSNSRSEMNVSTLELGDSALYLCASSDGLAGGETQYFGPGTRLLVL.

This chain joins TRBV5-4 and TRBJ1-2, with TRBD1 as a possible D gene (5 bases). The length of the CDR3 is 13 residues. Germline CDR1 reads SGHNT; CDR2 reads YYREEE (reference sequence). With 6 bases removed from V and 2 bases from J, the gap between germline ends came to 11 bases. DNA of the CDR3: TGTGCCAGCACCTGGGGGGAAAACTATGGCTACACCTTC. Amino acid sequence: CASTWGENYGYTF.